This is a list of T cell receptor beta chains from one sample in a study of OX40 agonist ivuxolimab in advanced cancers. Clones were sequenced by immunoSEQ multiplex PCR, and TCRdb holds only the in-frame ones, with some missing. The sample contains around 45,000 clones, roughly three quarters of which appear only once. The sample was CD4+ or CD8+ T cells sorted from blood, taken in a trial of the OX40 agonist ivuxolimab. The source of these receptors is an adult with an advanced solid tumor such as melanoma, head and neck, liver or kidney cancer. Each CDR3 is given with its conserved first and last residue. D genes are given only for firm matches. Some rows mark clone size as missing; the rest say once, few, many or name a class of expanded clone.

.,TRBV5-8,TRBJ1-2,few,CASSLYQNYGYTF,TGTGCCAGCAGCTTGTACCAGAACTATGGCTACACCTTC
.,TRBV27,TRBJ1-4,.,CASGNNEKLFF,TGTGCCAGCGGGAATAATGAAAAACTGTTTTTT
.,TRBV19,TRBJ2-5,.,CASREDSNQETQYF,TGTGCCAGTAGGGAAGACTCCAACCAAGAGACCCAGTACTTC
.,TRBV11-2,TRBJ2-2,.,CASSLDRWDGANTGELFF,TGTGCCAGCAGCTTAGATAGGTGGGACGGCGCGAACACCGGGGAGCTGTTTTTT
.,TRBV5-4,TRBJ1-1,.,CASSLGLGAEAFF,TGTGCCAGCAGCTTGGGATTGGGGGCTGAAGCTTTCTTT
TRBD2,TRBV27,TRBJ2-7,.,CASSFSGLGGIPYEQYF,TGTGCCAGCAGTTTCTCGGGTCTGGGGGGGATCCCCTACGAGCAGTACTTC
.,TRBV19,TRBJ1-1,.,CASLKDRQNTEAFF,TGTGCCAGTCTCAAAGACAGGCAGAACACTGAAGCTTTCTTT
.,TRBV29-1,TRBJ1-4,.,CSVRGEGEEKLFF,TGCAGCGTTCGCGGGGAGGGCGAAGAAAAACTGTTTTTT
.,TRBV6-1,TRBJ1-2,.,CASSTGKGYTF,TGTGCCAGCAGTACGGGGAAGGGCTACACCTTC
.,TRBV7-3,TRBJ1-3,.,CASSLGGNSGNTIYF,TGTGCCAGCAGCTTGGGGGGGAACTCTGGAAACACCATATATTTT
TRBD2,TRBV7-6,TRBJ2-3,.,CASSVLRDGGTDTQYF,TGTGCCAGCAGCGTCCTCCGGGACGGGGGGACTGATACGCAGTATTTT
TRBD2,TRBV28,TRBJ2-2,few,CASRHWGLAGGRELFF,TGTGCCAGCAGGCATTGGGGACTAGCGGGAGGACGGGAGCTGTTTTTT
TRBD2,TRBV30,TRBJ2-7,.,CAWSASGLTHEQYF,TGTGCCTGGAGCGCATCGGGACTAACCCACGAGCAGTACTTC
.,TRBV4-2,TRBJ2-5,.,CASSQVVQGETQYF,TGTGCCAGCAGCCAAGTTGTGCAGGGGGAGACCCAGTACTTC
.,TRBV19,TRBJ2-1,few,CASSPEGGVDYNEQFF,TGTGCCAGTAGTCCTGAAGGGGGAGTCGACTACAATGAGCAGTTCTTC
.,TRBV28,TRBJ2-3,.,CASSLGDTQYF,TGTGCCAGCAGTTTAGGAGATACGCAGTATTTT
TRBD1,TRBV7-9,TRBJ1-6,.,CASSAAGGGTGVSPLHF,TGTGCCAGCAGCGCGGCGGGGGGCGGGACAGGGGTTTCACCCCTCCACTTT
.,TRBV5-1,TRBJ1-5,.,CASSPQAGGQPQHF,TGCGCCAGCAGCCCGCAGGCCGGGGGGCAGCCCCAGCATTTT
TRBD2,TRBV27,TRBJ2-1,.,CASSLRTSGSYNEQFF,TGTGCCAGCAGTTTAAGGACTAGCGGGAGTTACAATGAGCAGTTCTTC
TRBD1,TRBV18,TRBJ2-5,once,CASSLGTGGQETQYF,TGTGCCAGCTCCCTCGGGACAGGGGGCCAAGAGACCCAGTACTTC
.,TRBV6-5,TRBJ2-3,.,CASSPHRPPTQYF,TGTGCCAGCAGTCCCCACCGACCCCCGACGCAGTATTTT
.,TRBV6-5,TRBJ2-5,.,CASRLNGRTQETQYF,TGTGCCAGCAGGTTGAACGGGAGAACTCAAGAGACCCAGTACTTC
.,TRBV10-1,TRBJ2-5,.,CASSTGQNQETQYF,TGCGCCAGCAGTACCGGACAGAATCAAGAGACCCAGTACTTC
.,TRBV28,TRBJ2-1,.,CATQGGTVWLF,TGTGCCACCCAGGGGGGAACAGTTTGGCTCTTC